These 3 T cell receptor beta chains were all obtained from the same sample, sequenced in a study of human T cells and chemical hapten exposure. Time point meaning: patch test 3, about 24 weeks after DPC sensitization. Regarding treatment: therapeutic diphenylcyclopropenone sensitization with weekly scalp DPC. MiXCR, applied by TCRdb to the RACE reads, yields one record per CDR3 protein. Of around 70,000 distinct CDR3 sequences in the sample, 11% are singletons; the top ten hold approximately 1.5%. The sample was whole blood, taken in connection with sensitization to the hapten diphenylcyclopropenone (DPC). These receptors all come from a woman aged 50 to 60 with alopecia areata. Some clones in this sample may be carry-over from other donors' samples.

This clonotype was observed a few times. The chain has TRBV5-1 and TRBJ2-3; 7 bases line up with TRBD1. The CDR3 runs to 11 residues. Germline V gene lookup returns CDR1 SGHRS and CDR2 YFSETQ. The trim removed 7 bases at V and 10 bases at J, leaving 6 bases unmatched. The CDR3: CASRSGTAQYF. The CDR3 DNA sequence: TGCGCCAGCCGATCAGGGACAGCGCAGTATTTT.

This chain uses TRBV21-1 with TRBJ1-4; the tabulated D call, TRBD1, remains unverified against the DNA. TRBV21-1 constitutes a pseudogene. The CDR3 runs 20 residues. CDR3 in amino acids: CASSLNKPGTAGATNEKLFF. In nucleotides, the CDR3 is TGTGCCAGCAGCTTAAACAAGCCTGGGACCGCGGGGGCAACTAATGAAAAACTGTTTTTT.

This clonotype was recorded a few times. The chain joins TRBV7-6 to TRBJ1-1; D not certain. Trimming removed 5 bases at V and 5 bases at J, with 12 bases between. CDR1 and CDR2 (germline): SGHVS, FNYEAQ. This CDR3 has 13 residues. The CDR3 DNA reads TGTGCCAGCAGCGGCCGCCCGCGGACTGAAGCTTTCTTT. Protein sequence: CASSGRPRTEAFF. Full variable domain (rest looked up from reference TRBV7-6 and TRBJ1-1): GAGVSQSPRYKVTKRGQDVALRCDPISGHVSLYWYRQALGQGPEFLTYFNYEAQQDKSGLPNDRFSAERPEGSISTLTIQRTEQRDSAMYRCASSGRPRTEAFFGQGTRLTVV.